Each of the 17 T cell receptor beta chains below was sequenced from the same sample in a study of identical twins. TCRdb fed the 5' RACE reads into MiXCR, producing one record per CDR3 protein. Of about 730,000 distinct CDR3 sequences in the sample, 21% were seen once. This same sample was also taken into another study, of T cells expressing NK-cell markers.

The sample consisted of PBMCs. These receptors were taken from a woman aged 18-29 years in good health.

This clonotype appeared many times. This chain links TRBV20-1 with TRBJ2-7; 7 nucleotides agree with TRBD1. Germline V CDR1 and CDR2: DFQATT, SNEGSKA (reference sequence). The V and J ends lost 5 bases and 2 bases, in that order; junction bases with no gene match: 6. The CDR3 runs 13 residues. The CDR3 sequence is CSAPRQGPYEQYF. Written as DNA, the CDR3 is TGCAGTGCTCCTCGACAGGGCCCCTACGAGCAGTACTTC.

This clonotype was recorded many times. The chain employs TRBV27 and TRBJ1-6; TRBD1 aligns across 7 bases. The CDR3 totals 13 residues. Germline lookup yields CDR1 MNHEY and CDR2 SMNVEV (reference sequence). Trimming at V came to 5 bases and at J to 8 bases, leaving 3 bases not matched to a gene. This chain's CDR3 is CASSQGVDSPLHF. Here the CDR3 DNA reads TGTGCCAGCAGTCAGGGGGTAGATTCACCCCTCCACTTT.

This chain connects TRBV20-1 to TRBJ2-2; maybe TRBD2 (6 bases). The germline gives CDR1 DFQATT, CDR2 SNEGSKA (reference sequence). The CDR3 length is 15 residues. The V and J ends lost 5 bases and 6 bases respectively, with 19 bases between them. The CDR3 loop is CSAGRDSRKAGELFF. DNA of the CDR3: TGCAGTGCTGGCCGGGACTCCCGGAAAGCCGGGGAGCTGTTTTTT.

This sequence joins TRBV5-1 and TRBJ2-1; TRBD1 matches 10 bases. After removal of 3 bases from V and 7 bases from J, the junction contained 13 bases not matched to a gene. This CDR3 is 17 amino acids long. CDR1 is SGHRS and CDR2 is YFSETQ in the germline V gene. CDR3 loop: CASSYPRTGGERNEQFF. CDR3 sequence (DNA): TGCGCCAGCAGCTACCCTCGGACAGGGGGGGAGAGGAATGAGCAGTTCTTC.

This clonotype was detected a few times. The gene calls are TRBV7-3 and TRBJ1-2, with D perhaps matching TRBD1 (5 bases). CDR3 length equals 15 residues. Germline V gene data show CDR1 as SGHTA and CDR2 as FQGTGA. V was clipped by 2 bases and J by 7 bases, with 17 bases between them. This chain's CDR3 is CASSLDGRGTGGYTF. The CDR3 DNA reads as TGTGCCAGCAGCTTAGACGGGAGGGGTACTGGTGGCTACACCTTC.

There are a few counts of this clonotype. The chain joins TRBV20-1 to TRBJ2-5; tentatively, D is TRBD2 (6 bases). The CDR3 loop spans 14 amino acids. Germline V CDR1 and CDR2: DFQATT, SNEGSKA (reference sequence). V was trimmed by 6 bases and J by 5 bases, leaving 19 bases between them. The CDR3 loop is CSADTTGSGETQYF. The CDR3 coding sequence is TGCAGTGCCGACACTACCGGGAGCGGGGAGACCCAGTACTTC.

The V gene is TRBV25-1, the J gene TRBJ1-2; 10 bases match TRBD1. The V gene end was trimmed by 4 bases and the J gene end by 2 bases; junction bases not matched to a gene: 1. CDR1 and CDR2 (germline): MGHDK, SYGVNS. CDR3 size: 14 residues. CDR3 nucleotide sequence: TGTGCCAGCAGTGGGGACAGGGGAAACTATGGCTACACCTTC. This sequence encodes CASSGDRGNYGYTF.

This clonotype was detected many times. The chain uses TRBV20-1 and TRBJ2-1; D remains unclear. V lost 2 bases and J 6 bases, leaving 14 bases between the germline ends. CDR3 length equals 14 residues. Germline V gene sequence: CDR1 DFQATT, CDR2 SNEGSKA (reference sequence). CDR3 in amino acids: CSARILVKGNEQFF. The CDR3 region has the DNA TGCAGTGCTAGAATCCTAGTTAAAGGCAATGAGCAGTTCTTC.

This clonotype was detected only a few times. The chain joins TRBV7-4 to TRBJ2-3; the match to TRBD2 covers 10 bases. With V trimmed by 2 bases and J by 5 bases, 7 bases remained unmatched. CDR1 is SGHVT, CDR2 SQSDAQ, per germline. The CDR3 length is 16 residues. CDR3 residues: CASSLKLAGCGDTQYF. Here the CDR3 DNA reads TGTGCCAGCAGCTTAAAACTAGCGGGATGTGGAGATACGCAGTATTTT.

Only a few counts were recorded for this clonotype. The V call is TRBV7-9, the J call TRBJ2-1, with 14 bases identical to TRBD2. CDR1 SEHNR and CDR2 FQNEAQ come from the germline V gene (reference sequence). V lost 4 bases and J lost 2; bases outside the gene matches: 1. The CDR3 runs to 16 residues. The CDR3 DNA reads TGTGCCAGCAGCTGGACTAGCGGGAGGACCTACAATGAGCAGTTCTTC. It codes for CASSWTSGRTYNEQFF.

J is TRBJ2-3 and V is TRBV20-1, with 8 bases identical to TRBD2. Unmatched junction bases numbered 9, after V lost 0 bases and J lost 1 base. Germline lookup yields CDR1 DFQATT and CDR2 SNEGSKA (reference sequence). The CDR3 covers 17 residues. In DNA, the CDR3 is TGCAGTGCTAGAGATCGGTTGGGTAGCGGGGGCACAGATACGCAGTATTTT. Translated, it gives CSARDRLGSGGTDTQYF.

This clonotype was seen a few times. The V call is TRBV15, the J call TRBJ2-3, with 9 bases identical to TRBD2. The CDR3 contains 15 residues. From germline, CDR1 is LNHNV and CDR2 YYDKDF (reference sequence). V was clipped by 6 bases and J by 5 bases; unmatched bases: 9. The CDR3: CATRRGLAKIDTQYF. The CDR3 DNA reads as TGTGCCACCAGACGAGGACTAGCGAAAATAGATACGCAGTATTTT. The entire variable domain, with the rest obtained from reference TRBV15 and TRBJ2-3, is as follows: DAMVIQNPRYQVTQFGKPVTLSCSQTLNHNVMYWYQQKSSQAPKLLFHYYDKDFNNEADTPDNFQSRRPNTSFCFLDIRSPGLGDTAMYLCATRRGLAKIDTQYFGPGTRLTVL.

This sequence joins TRBV5-4 and TRBJ2-1; 11 nucleotides match TRBD2. V lost 5 bases and J lost 3; bases outside the gene matches: 10. The length of the CDR3 is 17 residues. Germline CDR1 SGHNT, CDR2 YYREEE (reference sequence). CDR3 amino acids: CASSPALLAGGYNEQFF. The CDR3 DNA reads as TGTGCCAGCAGTCCTGCCCTTCTAGCGGGAGGCTACAATGAGCAGTTCTTC.

This clonotype was found many times. V is TRBV5-1 and J is TRBJ1-3; D is perhaps TRBD1 (5 bases). Germline CDR1 SGHRS, CDR2 YFSETQ. The V end was cut by 4 bases, the J end by 1 base, with 9 bases between. This CDR3 region has 14 residues. The CDR3 nucleotides are TGCGCCAGCAGCCCCGGGGGTTCTGGAAACACCATATATTTT. Translation: CASSPGGSGNTIYF.

The chain links TRBV7-8 to TRBJ2-3, with D possibly called TRBD1 or TRBD2 (5 bases each). V dropped 5 bases and J dropped 3 bases, with 18 bases sitting between them. The CDR3 has 16 residues. The germline V gene has CDR1 SGHVS and CDR2 FQNEAQ. The CDR3 loop is CASSPSAGSPTDTQYF. The CDR3 DNA follows: TGTGCCAGCAGCCCTTCGGCAGGGAGTCCGACAGATACGCAGTATTTT.

The genes are TRBV9 and TRBJ2-3; D gene unclear. CDR1 and CDR2 from the germline V gene are SGDLS and YYNGEE. The CDR3 spans 14 residues. Trimming cost V 1 base and J 6 bases, with 12 bases left between them. The CDR3 coding sequence is TGTGCCAGCAGCGTAACGATGGACCCGGATACGCAGTATTTT. Its translation: CASSVTMDPDTQYF.

The genes are TRBV2 and TRBJ2-4; D not certain. This CDR3 is built from 15 residues. Trimming removed 4 bases from V and 0 bases from J, with 10 bases in between. Germline assignment: CDR1 SNHLY and CDR2 FYNNEI. The CDR3 nucleotides are TGTGCCAGCAGTGTACCCCGTCTAGCCAAAAACATTCAGTACTTC. It codes for CASSVPRLAKNIQYF. The full variable domain, its missing parts supplied by reference TRBV2 and TRBJ2-4, is EPEVTQTPSHQVTQMGQEVILRCVPISNHLYFYWYRQILGQKVEFLVSFYNNEISEKSEIFDDQFSVERPDGSNFTLKIRSTKLEDSAMYFCASSVPRLAKNIQYFGAGTRLSVL.